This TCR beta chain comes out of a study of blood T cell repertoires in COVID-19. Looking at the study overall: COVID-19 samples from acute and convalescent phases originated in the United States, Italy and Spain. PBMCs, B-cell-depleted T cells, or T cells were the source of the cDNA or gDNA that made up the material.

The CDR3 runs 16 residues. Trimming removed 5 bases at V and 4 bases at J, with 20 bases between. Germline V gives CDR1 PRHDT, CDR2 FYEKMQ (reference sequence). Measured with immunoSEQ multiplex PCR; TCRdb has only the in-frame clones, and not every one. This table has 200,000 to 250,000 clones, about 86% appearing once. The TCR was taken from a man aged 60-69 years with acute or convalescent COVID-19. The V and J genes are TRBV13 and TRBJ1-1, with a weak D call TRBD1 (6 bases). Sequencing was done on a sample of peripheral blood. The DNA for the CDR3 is TGTGCCAGCAGCCCTCCGGCGGGGGGCAGGGGCACTGAAGCTTTCTTT. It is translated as CASSPPAGGRGTEAFF. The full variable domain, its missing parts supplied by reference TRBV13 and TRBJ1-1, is AAGVIQSPRHLIKEKRETATLKCYPIPRHDTVYWYQQGPGQDPQFLISFYEKMQSDKGSIPDRFSAQQFSDYHSELNMSSLELGDSALYFCASSPPAGGRGTEAFFGQGTRLTVV.